The sequence of this T cell receptor beta chain was determined in a study of type 1 regulatory T cells. On the study more broadly: An in vitro protocol generated T-allo10, a Tr1-enriched, alloantigen-specific CD4 T cell product.

CDR3 size: 15 residues. With 5 bases removed from V and 4 bases from J, the gap between germline ends came to 17 bases. From germline, CDR1 is SGHDN and CDR2 FVKESK. MiXCR, run by TCRdb on the reads, gives a single entry per CDR3 protein. The table shows 80,000 to 100,000 distinct CDR3 sequences, with 25% to 40% occurring only once. What was sequenced was CD4+ T cells, either the whole sample or a sorted fraction (not recorded which). The chain recombines TRBV14 with TRBJ1-1, with a tentative D call TRBD1 (5 bases). This clonotype was sampled from a human donor in good health. Here the CDR3 DNA reads TGTGCCAGCAGCGTTCATCCCGGGGGAGGCACTGAAGCTTTCTTT. Translation: CASSVHPGGGTEAFF.